These 10 T cell receptor beta chains share one sample of origin, sequenced in a study of T cells in Graves' hyperthyroidism and ophthalmopathy. RNA transcripts gave rise to amplified TCR beta CDR3 regions. Using the HTBI primer set, a first-round RT-PCR was run on the TCR CDR3. MiXCR was run by TCRdb on the multiplex PCR reads, yielding one entry per CDR3 protein. The table lists around 200,000 distinct CDR3 sequences, 15% to 20% of them singletons. The material sequenced was blood. The receptors here all came from a man between 40 and 49 years old with Graves' hyperthyroidism.

With regard to this clonotype: One end of the junction does not line up with germline, which may come from a read error. The chain combines TRBV28 with TRBJ1-2; unclear D gene. CDR3 length: 12 residues. CDR1 is MDHEN, CDR2 SYDVKM, per germline. The CDR3 region has the DNA TGTGCCTGCAGCTTCGGACGGTGGGGCTACACCTTC. It is translated as CACSFGRWGYTF.

This clonotype was observed at least ten times. The chain has TRBV5-1 and TRBJ1-1; D not resolved. V was pared by 5 bases and J by 0 bases, with 5 bases between. The CDR3 has 12 residues. The V gene's germline CDR1 is SGHRS and CDR2 YFSETQ. CDR3 residues: CASRWLNTEAFF. The CDR3 nucleotides read TGCGCCAGCAGGTGGTTGAACACTGAAGCTTTCTTT.

This clonotype was seen a few times. The CDR3 bases are TGTGCCAGCAGTTTTAGGGGAGATGAGACCCAGTACTTC. Residues: CASSFRGDETQYF. The gene calls are TRBV28 and TRBJ2-5; the D gene could be TRBD1 or TRBD2 (5 bases each). In germline, CDR1 is MDHEN, CDR2 SYDVKM. Deletions cut 3 bases from V and 5 bases from J, with 10 bases between. The CDR3 is 13 amino acids.

V and J are TRBV5-1 and TRBJ2-2; D might be TRBD1 or TRBD2, each matching 5 bases. This CDR3 contains 17 residues. The V and J ends lost 0 bases and 6 bases respectively, with 18 bases between them. The germline V gene encodes CDR1 SGHRS and CDR2 YFSETQ. CDR3 in DNA: TGCGCCAGCAGCTTGGATGGGACCACGATACTACCCGGGGAGCTGTTTTTT. The encoded protein is CASSLDGTTILPGELFF. The variable domain in full, with the rest retrieved from reference TRBV5-1 and TRBJ2-2, is KAGVTQTPRYLIKTRGQQVTLSCSPISGHRSVSWYQQTPGQGLQFLFEYFSETQRNKGNFPGRFSGRQFSNSRSEMNVSTLELGDSALYLCASSLDGTTILPGELFFGEGSRLTVL.

The chain combines TRBV12-3 or TRBV12-4 with TRBJ2-7, with D perhaps being TRBD1 or TRBD2 (6 bases each). The CDR3 contains 17 residues. V dropped 2 bases and J dropped 5 bases, with 22 bases sitting between them. CDR3 protein: CASSLYGGLGVQNEQYF. In DNA form, the CDR3 reads TGTGCCAGCAGTTTATACGGGGGCCTGGGGGTGCAGAACGAGCAGTACTTC.

This clonotype showed up many times. The rearrangement joins TRBV20-1 to TRBJ1-1; D gene unclear. This CDR3 region has 12 residues. Germline V CDR1 and CDR2: DFQATT, SNEGSKA (reference sequence). Trimming removed 7 bases from V and 5 bases from J, with 14 bases in between. CDR3 sequence (DNA): TGCAGTGAATTGGTCGAGATAACTGAAGCTTTCTTT. This codes for CSELVEITEAFF.

This clonotype was picked up many times. The chain is built from TRBV5-1 and TRBJ2-3; weak D call: TRBD2 (6 bases). Trimming shortened V by 6 bases and J by 2 bases, and 16 bases separated the two germline ends. CDR3 size: 15 residues. Germline values: CDR1 SGHRS, CDR2 YFSETQ. The DNA of the CDR3 is TGCGCCAGCACCCCCCTCGGCGGGATCACAGATACGCAGTATTTT. This encodes CASTPLGGITDTQYF.

In this sample, this clonotype turned up a few times. This could be a read error, since a much larger clone is one nucleotide away. The rearrangement joins TRBV30 to TRBJ1-5; 8 bases match TRBD1. CDR1 and CDR2 from the germline V gene are GTSNPN and SVGIG (reference sequence). Trimming took 2 bases from V and 6 from J; bases not matched to a gene: 3. The CDR3 has 13 residues. The CDR3 protein is CAWSIQGVQPQHF. The CDR3 DNA follows: TGTGCCTGGAGTATACAGGGGGTTCAGCCCCAGCATTTT.

Comment on this clonotype: Just one base apart from a much larger clone, this may be a read error. The J gene is TRBJ1-1, the V gene TRBV18; D is perhaps TRBD1 (6 bases). The germline gives CDR1 KGHSH, CDR2 LQKENI. This CDR3 is 15 amino acids long. Trimming removed 5 bases from V and 4 bases from J, with 17 bases in between. DNA of the CDR3: TGTGCCAGCTCATCAGGGGTTGCAGTTAGCACTGAAGCTTTCTTT. Its translation: CASSSGVAVSTEAFF.

The chain employs TRBV20-1 and TRBJ1-5; D uncertain. V lost 2 bases to trimming and J lost 0 bases, with 20 bases between them. The length of the CDR3 is 18 residues. In germline, CDR1 is DFQATT, CDR2 SNEGSKA (reference sequence). The CDR3 loop reads CSARNPKGSGVSNQPQHF. CDR3 in DNA: TGCAGTGCTAGAAATCCTAAAGGTTCGGGTGTTAGCAATCAGCCCCAGCATTTT.